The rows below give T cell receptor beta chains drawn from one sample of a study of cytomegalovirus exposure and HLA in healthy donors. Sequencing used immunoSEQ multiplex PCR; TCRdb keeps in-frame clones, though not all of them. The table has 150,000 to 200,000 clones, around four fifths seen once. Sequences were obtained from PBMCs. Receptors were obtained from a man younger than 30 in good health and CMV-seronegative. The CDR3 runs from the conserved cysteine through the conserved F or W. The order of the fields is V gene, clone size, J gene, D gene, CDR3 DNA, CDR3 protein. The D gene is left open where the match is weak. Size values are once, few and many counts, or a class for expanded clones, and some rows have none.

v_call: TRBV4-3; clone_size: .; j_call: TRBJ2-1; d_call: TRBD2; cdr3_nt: TGCGCCAGCAGCCCCGGGACTAGATCATCCTACAATGAGCAGTTCTTC; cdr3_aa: CASSPGTRSSYNEQFF
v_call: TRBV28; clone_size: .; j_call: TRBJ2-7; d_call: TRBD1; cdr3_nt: TGTGCCAGCAGGGTGACAGGGTCCTACGAGCAGTACTTC; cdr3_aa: CASRVTGSYEQYF
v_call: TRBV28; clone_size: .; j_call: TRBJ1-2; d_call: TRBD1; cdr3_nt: TGTGCCAGCAGTTTAGCAGGGGACAGAATCTATGGCTACACCTTC; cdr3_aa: CASSLAGDRIYGYTF
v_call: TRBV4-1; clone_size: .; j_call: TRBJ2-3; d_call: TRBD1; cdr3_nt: TGCGCCAGCAGCCCGCGACAGGGCGGCACAGATACGCAGTATTTT; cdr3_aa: CASSPRQGGTDTQYF
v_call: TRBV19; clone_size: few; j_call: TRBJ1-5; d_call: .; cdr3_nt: TGTGCCAGTAGTGCCAACAGGGATAGCAATCAGCCCCAGCATTTT; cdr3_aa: CASSANRDSNQPQHF
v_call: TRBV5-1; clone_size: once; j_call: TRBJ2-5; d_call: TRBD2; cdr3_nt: TGCGCCAGCAACCCGGGCGGGGGGGCTTCAGAGACCCAGTACTTC; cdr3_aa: CASNPGGGASETQYF
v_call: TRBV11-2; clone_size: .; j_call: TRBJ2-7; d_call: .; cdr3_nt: TGTGCCAGCAGCCTGGGTCGGGCCGCGGGCCTCTACGAGCAGTACTTC; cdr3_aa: CASSLGRAAGLYEQYF
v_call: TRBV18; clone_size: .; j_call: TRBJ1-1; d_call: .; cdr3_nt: TGTGCCAGCTCACCACTTATGTATACTGAAGCTTTCTTT; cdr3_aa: CASSPLMYTEAFF
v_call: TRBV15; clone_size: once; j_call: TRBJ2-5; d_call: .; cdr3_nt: TGTGCCACCAGGGAGTCGAGTATGGTAGAGACCCAGTACTTC; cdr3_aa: CATRESSMVETQYF
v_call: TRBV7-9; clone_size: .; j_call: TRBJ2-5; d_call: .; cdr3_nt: TGTGCCAGCAGCCCACCCGGCGGGCAAGAGACCCAGTACTTC; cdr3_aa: CASSPPGGQETQYF
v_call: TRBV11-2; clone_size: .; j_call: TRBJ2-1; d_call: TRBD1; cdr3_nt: TGTGCCAGGATCCCCGGACAGGCGATTTACAATGAGCAGTTCTTC; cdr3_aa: CARIPGQAIYNEQFF
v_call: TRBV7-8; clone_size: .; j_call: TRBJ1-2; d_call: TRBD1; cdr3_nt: TGTGCCAGCAGCGCTAACAGGGGGGACTATGGCTACACCTTC; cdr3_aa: CASSANRGDYGYTF
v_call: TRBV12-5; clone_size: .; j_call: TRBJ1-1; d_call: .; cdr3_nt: TGTGCTAGTGGTTTGGTAACGGGTATCCCTCAGAGCACTGAAGCTTTCTTT; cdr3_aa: CASGLVTGIPQSTEAFF
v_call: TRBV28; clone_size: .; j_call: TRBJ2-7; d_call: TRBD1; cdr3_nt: TGTGCCAGCAGTCCGACAGGGGGGGGTTACGAGCAGTACTTC; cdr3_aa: CASSPTGGGYEQYF
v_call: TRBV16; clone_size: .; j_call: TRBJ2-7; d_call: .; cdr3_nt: TGTGCCAGCAGCCCCCCAGGAACCTACGAGCAGTACTTC; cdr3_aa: CASSPPGTYEQYF
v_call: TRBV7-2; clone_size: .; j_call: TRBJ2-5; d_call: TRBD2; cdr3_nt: TGTGCCAGCAGCTTAGTAGGTAGCGGGAGAGTTGAGACCCAGTACTTC; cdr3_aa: CASSLVGSGRVETQYF
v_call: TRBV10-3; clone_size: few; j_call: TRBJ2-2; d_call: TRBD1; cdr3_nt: TGTGCCATCAATGGGGCAACCGGGACAGGGACGGACGGGGAGCTGTTTTTT; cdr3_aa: CAINGATGTGTDGELFF
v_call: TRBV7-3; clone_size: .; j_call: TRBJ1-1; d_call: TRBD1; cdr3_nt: TGTGCCAGCAGCCTTGACAGGGACACTGAAGCTTTCTTT; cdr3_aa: CASSLDRDTEAFF
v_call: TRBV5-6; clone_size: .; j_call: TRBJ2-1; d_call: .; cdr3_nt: TGTGCCAGCAGCTTGAGGGCCAAATGGGGGCCGAGCTCCTACAATGAGCAGTTCTTC; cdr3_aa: CASSLRAKWGPSSYNEQFF
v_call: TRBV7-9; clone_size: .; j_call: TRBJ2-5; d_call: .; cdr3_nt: TGTGCCAGCAGAATACAGGGAGAAGAGACCCAGTACTTC; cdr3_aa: CASRIQGEETQYF
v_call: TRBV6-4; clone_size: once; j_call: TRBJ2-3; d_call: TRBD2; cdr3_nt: TGTGCCAGCAGTGACGGGGCGGGAGGAGGGGCAGATACGCAGTATTTT; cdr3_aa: CASSDGAGGGADTQYF
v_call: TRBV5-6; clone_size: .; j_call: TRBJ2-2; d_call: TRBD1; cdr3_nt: TGTGCCAGCAGGCCCCCCGGGACAGTGGCCGGGGAGCTGTTTTTT; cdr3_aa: CASRPPGTVAGELFF
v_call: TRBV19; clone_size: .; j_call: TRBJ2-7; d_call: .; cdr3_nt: TGTGCCAGTAGTTCGGCAGGTGATACCTACGAGCAGTACTTC; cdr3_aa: CASSSAGDTYEQYF
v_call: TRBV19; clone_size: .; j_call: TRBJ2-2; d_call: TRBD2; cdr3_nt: TGTGCCAGTAAAGCGGGGGGTGACACCGGGGAGCTGTTTTTT; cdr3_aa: CASKAGGDTGELFF
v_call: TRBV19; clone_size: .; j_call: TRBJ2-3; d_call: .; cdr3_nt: TGTGCCAGTAGTATCCCAAGGCAGGGAGATACGCAGTATTTT; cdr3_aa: CASSIPRQGDTQYF
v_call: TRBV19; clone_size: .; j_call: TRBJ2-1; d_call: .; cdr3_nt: TGTGCCAGTAGTATGGACTCCAGCGGTTTCTACAATGAGCAGTTCTTC; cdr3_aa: CASSMDSSGFYNEQFF